The 21 T cell receptor beta chains listed next were all sequenced from one sample in a study of blood T cell repertoires in COVID-19. Here immunoSEQ multiplex PCR was the method, and the copy in TCRdb shows in-frame clones only, minus some. The table lists about 140,000 clones, roughly 80% of them singletons. Material for sequencing was peripheral blood. The receptors here all came from a human donor in a cohort sampled during active COVID-19.

This clone was recorded only once. This chain uses TRBV6-2 or TRBV6-3 with TRBJ2-2; TRBD1 might be the D (5 bases). V was pared by 3 bases and J by 1 base, with 6 bases between. The length of the CDR3 is 14 residues. In germline, CDR1 is MNHEY, CDR2 SVGEGT. The CDR3 here is CASSYRGNTGELFF. The CDR3 nucleotides read TGTGCCAGCAGTTATAGGGGGAACACCGGGGAGCTGTTTTTT.

The chain's CDR3 is CASIGDYEQYV. The DNA of the CDR3 is TGTGCCAGCATAGGGGACTACGAGCAGTACGTC. The chain combines TRBV6-5 with TRBJ2-7; tentative D call: TRBD1 (5 bases). Germline assignment: CDR1 MNHEY and CDR2 SVGAGI. The CDR3 spans 11 residues. Trimming took 7 bases from V and 3 from J, leaving 7 bases between them.

This clone was found a few times. The chain joins TRBV5-1 to TRBJ1-5; 9 bases match TRBD1. Germline-derived CDR1 and CDR2 are SGHRS and YFSETQ. V shed 2 bases and J 6 bases; nucleotides not matched to a gene: 6. This CDR3 has 15 amino acids. The CDR3 spells CASSFDGQGSQPQHF. The CDR3 nucleotides are TGCGCCAGCAGCTTCGATGGACAGGGGAGTCAGCCCCAGCATTTT.

The chain recombines TRBV3-1 (or the pseudogene TRBV3-2) with TRBJ2-6, with 9 bases lining up with TRBD1. Germline CDR1 is LGHDT and CDR2 is YNNKEL (reference sequence). CDR3 length: 18 residues. The trim removed 7 bases at V and 0 bases at J, leaving 10 bases unmatched. The CDR3 reads CASNTPGQGRSGANVLTF. The CDR3 region has the DNA TGTGCCAGCAACACTCCGGGACAGGGCCGCTCTGGGGCCAACGTCCTGACTTTC.

This clone has only a few counts. The J gene is TRBJ1-5, the V gene TRBV24-1; unclear D gene. This CDR3 contains 17 residues. V gave up 2 bases and J gave up 2 bases, with 15 bases separating them. Germline V lookup: CDR1 KGHDR, CDR2 SFDVKD. The CDR3 nucleotides read TGTGCCACCAGTGATTCGTCGGTCGGGGTTGGCAATCAGCCCCAGCATTTT. Translated, it gives CATSDSSVGVGNQPQHF.

The V and J genes are TRBV6-1 and TRBJ2-1, with D possibly matching TRBD1 (6 bases). CDR3 length: 14 amino acids. The germline CDR1 and CDR2 sequences are MNHNS and SASEGT. Deletions cut 1 base from V and 7 bases from J, with 11 bases between. CDR3 in amino acids: CASSEVPGDNEQFF. In DNA, the CDR3 is TGTGCCAGCAGTGAAGTCCCAGGGGATAATGAGCAGTTCTTC.

The chain has TRBV12-3 or TRBV12-4 and TRBJ1-4, with 9 nucleotides matching TRBD1. V gave up 6 bases and J gave up 10 bases; unmatched junction bases: 6. The CDR3 loop spans 13 amino acids. CDR3 sequence reads: CASSPGQGVKLFF. For the CDR3, the DNA is TGTGCCAGCAGCCCGGGACAGGGTGTAAAACTGTTTTTT.

The genes are TRBV21-1 and TRBJ2-7; TRBD2 was called by the table and not checked on the DNA. TRBV21-1 is designated a pseudogene. The CDR3 totals 15 residues. CDR3 bases: TGTGCCAGCAGCAATCAGCGGGAGAGCTCCTACGAGCAGTACGTC. Protein product: CASSNQRESSYEQYV.

J is TRBJ2-5 and V is TRBV7-9, with 9 bases identical to TRBD1. CDR3 size: 17 residues. Trimming removed 6 bases from V and 3 bases from J; junction bases left unmatched: 14. Germline V CDR1 and CDR2: SEHNR, FQNEAQ (reference sequence). The CDR3 sequence: CASSGPSPDRGEETQYF. The CDR3 DNA reads TGTGCCAGCAGTGGACCCTCGCCGGACAGGGGAGAAGAGACCCAGTACTTC.

Concerning this clone itself: This CDR3 is also generated by other DNA sequences in the sample. Here the CDR3 reads CASSPPSLNTEAFF. The CDR3 nucleotides read TGTGCCAGCTCACCACCTTCATTGAACACTGAAGCTTTCTTT. The chain combines TRBV18 with TRBJ1-1; D unresolved. CDR3 length: 14 residues. V shed 0 bases and J shed 0 bases, with 5 bases lying between them. CDR1 and CDR2 from the germline V gene are KGHSH and LQKENI.

Notes on this clone: The germline gene is not matched at one end of the junction; a read error may be the cause. The rearrangement links TRBV7-7 to TRBJ2-6; D gene ambiguous. The CDR3 sequence is 18 residues long. The V gene's germline CDR1 is SSHAT and CDR2 FNYEAQ (reference sequence). Here the CDR3 DNA reads TGTGCTAGCAGTTATTCCACGGGTAGGAGCTCTGGGGCCAACGTCCTGACTTTC. Translated, it gives CASSYSTGRSSGANVLTF. Filled out from reference TRBV7-7 and TRBJ2-6, the complete variable domain reads GAGVSQSPRYKVTKRGQDVTLRCDPISSHATLYWYQQALGQGPEFLTYFNYEAQPDKSGLPSDRFSAERPEGSISTLTIQRTEQRDSAMYRCASSYSTGRSSGANVLTFGAGSRLTVL.

This clone was detected once. The genes are TRBV5-5 and TRBJ1-2, with D possibly TRBD1 on 6 matching bases. From germline, CDR1 is SGHKS and CDR2 YYEKEE (reference sequence). Trimming cost V 3 bases and J 2 bases, with 14 bases left between them. This CDR3 comprises 15 residues. The CDR3 DNA reads as TGTGCCAGCAGCTGGGGGCGGGGGCGAAACTATGGCTACACCTTC. It yields the protein CASSWGRGRNYGYTF.

The J gene is TRBJ1-1, the V gene TRBV18; no firm D call. Germline loops: CDR1 KGHSH, CDR2 LQKENI. This CDR3 is 12 amino acids long. V lost 2 bases, J lost 2 bases, and 3 bases lay in between. The DNA of the CDR3 is TGTGCCAGCTCACCATATAACACTGAAGCTTTCTTT. Its protein product is CASSPYNTEAFF.

This clone has only a few counts. The chain recombines TRBV5-4 with TRBJ1-3; no reliable D call. With 1 base removed from V and 0 bases from J, the gap between germline ends came to 11 bases. The germline gives CDR1 SGHNT, CDR2 YYREEE (reference sequence). This CDR3 has 16 amino acids. The CDR3 nucleotides read TGTGCCAGCAGCTTGAATTTCGGGATCTCTGGAAACACCATATATTTT. Amino acids: CASSLNFGISGNTIYF.

The chain carries TRBV19 and TRBJ1-3; D remains ambiguous. The V and J ends lost 3 bases and 1 base respectively, with 10 bases between them. The germline CDR1 and CDR2 sequences are LNHDA and SQIVND (reference sequence). This CDR3 spans 15 amino acids. CDR3 amino acids: CASSIRTGSGNTIYF. The CDR3 DNA follows: TGTGCCAGTAGTATCCGTACTGGTTCTGGAAACACCATATATTTT.

The rearrangement joins TRBV18 to TRBJ1-1; possible D gene TRBD1, 5 bases. This CDR3 region has 14 residues. CDR1 and CDR2 (germline): KGHSH, LQKENI. Trimming stripped 3 bases from V and 1 base from J, with 9 bases between. The CDR3 sequence: CASSPRGQNTEAFF. CDR3 DNA: TGTGCCAGCTCACCTCGCGGACAGAACACTGAAGCTTTCTTT.

The chain joins TRBV28 to TRBJ2-3; 8 nucleotides agree with TRBD2. CDR1 is MDHEN and CDR2 is SYDVKM in the germline V gene. This CDR3 has 14 residues. J was trimmed by 0 bases and V by 7 bases; bases with no gene match: 3. The CDR3 here is CASTLAGSTDTQYF. DNA of the CDR3: TGTGCCAGCACCTTAGCGGGGAGCACAGATACGCAGTATTTT.

The gene calls are TRBV4-1 and TRBJ1-2, with D uncertain. The CDR3 sequence is 12 residues long. Trimming removed 1 base at V and 8 bases at J, with 8 bases between. Germline CDR1 reads MGHRA; CDR2 reads YSYEKL. CDR3 residues: CASSQASGGYTF. The DNA of the CDR3 is TGCGCCAGCAGCCAAGCGTCCGGGGGCTACACCTTC.

The chain joins TRBV5-1 to TRBJ1-1; D is possibly TRBD1 (5 bases). Per germline, CDR1 SGHRS and CDR2 YFSETQ. This CDR3 contains 13 residues. The germline V and J ends were trimmed by 5 bases and 1 base, with 9 bases remaining between them. CDR3 region: CASRRQGNTEAFF. The DNA for the CDR3 is TGCGCCAGCAGGAGGCAGGGGAACACTGAAGCTTTCTTT.

The V and J genes are TRBV11-2 and TRBJ2-1; D is perhaps TRBD2 (7 bases). The CDR3 totals 15 residues. Per the germline V gene, CDR1 is SGHAT and CDR2 is FQNNGV. V lost 7 bases to trimming and J lost 4 bases, with 17 bases between them. The CDR3: CASKKSSGTYNEQFF. DNA for the CDR3: TGTGCCAGCAAGAAGTCCAGCGGGACATACAATGAGCAGTTCTTC.

The chain uses TRBV28 and TRBJ2-5, with TRBD1 matching 8 bases. Germline V gene data show CDR1 as MDHEN and CDR2 as SYDVKM. The CDR3 spans 15 residues. With 7 bases clipped from V and 0 bases from J, the junction kept 7 bases outside the gene matches. CDR3 nucleotide sequence: TGTGCCAGCAACCCCCGGGACAGGTACCAAGAGACCCAGTACTTC. Translation: CASNPRDRYQETQYF. Filled out from reference TRBV28 and TRBJ2-5, the complete variable domain reads DVKVTQSSRYLVKRTGEKVFLECVQDMDHENMFWYRQDPGLGLRLIYFSYDVKMKEKGDIPEGYSVSREKKERFSLILESASTNQTSMYLCASNPRDRYQETQYFGPGTRLLVL.